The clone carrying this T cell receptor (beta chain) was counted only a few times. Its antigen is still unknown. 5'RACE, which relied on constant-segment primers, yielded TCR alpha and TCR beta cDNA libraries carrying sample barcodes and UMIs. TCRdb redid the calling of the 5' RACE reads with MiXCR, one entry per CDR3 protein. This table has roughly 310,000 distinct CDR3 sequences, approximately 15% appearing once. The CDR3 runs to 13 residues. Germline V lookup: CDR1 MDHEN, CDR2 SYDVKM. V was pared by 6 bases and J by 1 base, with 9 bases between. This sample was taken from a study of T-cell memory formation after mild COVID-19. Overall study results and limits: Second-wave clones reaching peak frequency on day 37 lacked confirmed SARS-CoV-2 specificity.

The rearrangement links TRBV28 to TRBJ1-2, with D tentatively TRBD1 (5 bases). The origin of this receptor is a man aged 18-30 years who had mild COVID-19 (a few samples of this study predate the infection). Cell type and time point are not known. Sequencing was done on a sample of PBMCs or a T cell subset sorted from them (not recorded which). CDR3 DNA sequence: TGTGCCAGCAGAAGGGGACTTAACTATGGCTACACCTTC. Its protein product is CASRRGLNYGYTF.